Below are 21 T cell receptor beta chains sequenced from a single sample in a study of blood T cell repertoires in COVID-19. Profiling relied on immunoSEQ multiplex PCR, and the TCRdb table lists in-frame clones only, not all of them. This table has approximately 220,000 clones, roughly 85% appearing once. The sequenced material came from PBMCs or T cells enriched from blood (not recorded which). The receptor set was obtained from a middle-aged woman with acute COVID-19.

The rearrangement joins TRBV18 to TRBJ2-5; D ambiguous. Germline CDR1 KGHSH, CDR2 LQKENI. V was shortened by 3 bases and J by 1 base, with 9 bases between the two germline ends. CDR3 length equals 14 residues. DNA of the CDR3: TGTGCCAGCTCACCCCGGGTCACCCAAGAGACCCAGTACTTC. Protein: CASSPRVTQETQYF.

V is TRBV24-1 and J is TRBJ1-1; D remains ambiguous. V dropped 5 bases and J dropped 6 bases, with 9 bases sitting between them. This CDR3 spans 12 amino acids. In germline, CDR1 is KGHDR, CDR2 SFDVKD. CDR3 bases: TGTGCCACCAGTGCCGGGAGGTCTGAAGCTTTCTTT. Its translation: CATSAGRSEAFF.

This clone has only one observation. The V gene is TRBV25-1, the J gene TRBJ2-2, with D possibly being TRBD2 (7 bases). CDR1 MGHDK and CDR2 SYGVNS come from the germline V gene. The ends were cut back, 5 bases at V and 6 bases at J, with 13 bases in the middle. CDR3 length: 14 residues. The CDR3 DNA follows: TGTGCCAGCAGTAGGGGGGGAGGGCCCGGGGAGCTGTTTTTT. The encoded protein is CASSRGGGPGELFF.

This clone was seen more than once but under ten times. The chain recombines TRBV5-4 with TRBJ2-5, with a weak D call TRBD2 (6 bases). Trimming cost V 3 bases and J 2 bases, with 17 bases left between them. From germline, CDR1 is SGHNT and CDR2 YYREEE (reference sequence). CDR3 length: 16 amino acids. The CDR3 DNA reads TGTGCCAGCAGCTACATACTGCGGGGACCGCAAGAGACCCAGTACTTC. It specifies CASSYILRGPQETQYF. Combining the CDR3 with reference TRBV5-4 and TRBJ2-5 gives the whole variable domain ETGVTQSPTHLIKTRGQQVTLRCSSQSGHNTVSWYQQALGQGPQFIFQYYREEENGRGNFPPRFSGLQFPNYSSELNVNALELDDSALYLCASSYILRGPQETQYFGPGTRLLVL.

The V call is TRBV7-2, the J call TRBJ1-5; no clear D gene. V dropped 4 bases and J dropped 6 bases, with 10 bases sitting between them. The germline V gene encodes CDR1 SGHTA and CDR2 FQGNSA. The CDR3 has 13 amino acids. The CDR3 DNA sequence: TGTGCCAGCAGCTCGCGGGGAACTCAGCCCCAGCATTTT. Translation: CASSSRGTQPQHF. The full variable domain, completed using reference TRBV7-2 and TRBJ1-5, is GAGVSQSPSNKVTEKGKDVELRCDPISGHTALYWYRQSLGQGLEFLIYFQGNSAPDKSGLPSDRFSAERTGGSVSTLTIQRTQQEDSAVYLCASSSRGTQPQHFGDGTRLSIL.

This chain links TRBV6-5 with TRBJ1-3, with no clear D. With 6 bases removed from V and 0 bases from J, the gap between germline ends came to 12 bases. Germline V gene data show CDR1 as MNHEY and CDR2 as SVGAGI. The CDR3 sequence is 15 residues long. CDR3 region: CASSLLRVSGNTIYF. CDR3 sequence (DNA): TGTGCCAGCAGCCTCTTACGCGTCTCTGGAAACACCATATATTTT.

The rearrangement uses TRBV5-1 and TRBJ1-4; 8 bases line up with TRBD1. Per the germline V gene, CDR1 is SGHRS and CDR2 is YFSETQ. With V trimmed by 0 bases and J by 7 bases, 5 bases remained unmatched. The CDR3 is made up of 15 amino acids. CDR3 in amino acids: CASSLGGQGAEKLFF. The CDR3 DNA follows: TGCGCCAGCAGCTTGGGAGGACAGGGAGCTGAAAAACTGTTTTTT.

The chain employs TRBV11-1 and TRBJ2-3; maybe TRBD2 (5 bases). The CDR3 extends over 13 amino acids. Germline CDR1 SGHAT, CDR2 FQDESV (reference sequence). V gave up 5 bases and J gave up 6 bases, with 12 bases separating them. The CDR3 DNA sequence: TGTGCCAGCAGCCGGGGAATCATGGATACGCAGTATTTT. It codes for CASSRGIMDTQYF.

The V call is TRBV6-1, the J call TRBJ1-2; 9 bases are shared with TRBD1. Germline V lookup: CDR1 MNHNS, CDR2 SASEGT. The ends lost 2 bases at V and 8 bases at J; junction bases unmatched: 6. CDR3 length: 14 residues. Written as DNA, the CDR3 is TGTGCCAGCAGTGAAACAGGGGGCGTAAGGGGCTACACCTTC. Translating it yields CASSETGGVRGYTF.

The CDR3 DNA follows: TGTGCCAGCAGTTTCACCGAGGAACTCTCTGGAAACACCATATATTTT. This sequence encodes CASSFTEELSGNTIYF. The rearrangement joins TRBV6-5 to TRBJ1-3, with D unclear. Trimming took off 4 bases at V and 0 bases at J, with 13 bases between the two ends. Per the germline V gene, CDR1 is MNHEY and CDR2 is SVGAGI. The CDR3 is 16 residues long.

The gene calls are TRBV20-1 and TRBJ1-1, with TRBD1 matching 8 bases. Germline values: CDR1 DFQATT, CDR2 SNEGSKA (reference sequence). This CDR3 is built from 15 residues. The V and J ends lost 3 bases and 1 base, in that order; junction bases with no gene match: 7. The CDR3 nucleotides read TGCAGTGCTAGTATTTACGGGACAGGGAACACTGAAGCTTTCTTT. It is translated as CSASIYGTGNTEAFF.

The V call is TRBV19, the J call TRBJ2-4, with a tentative D call TRBD2 (6 bases). Deletions cut 5 bases from V and 5 bases from J, with 13 bases between. CDR1 and CDR2 (germline): LNHDA, SQIVND (reference sequence). This CDR3 has 14 residues. The CDR3 nucleotides read TGTGCCAGTAGTCCCAGGGAGGTGGAAAACATTCAGTACTTC. Its protein is CASSPREVENIQYF.

This chain connects TRBV5-1 to TRBJ1-2, with 8 nucleotides matching TRBD1. V shed 0 bases and J 5 bases; nucleotides not matched to a gene: 9. Germline CDR1 SGHRS, CDR2 YFSETQ. CDR3 length equals 16 residues. The CDR3 bases are TGCGCCAGCAGCTTGGGGGCGGTCAGGGGGCCGTATGGCTACACCTTC. This encodes CASSLGAVRGPYGYTF.

The chain combines TRBV18 with TRBJ1-6; 7 bases fit TRBD1. The germline V gene encodes CDR1 KGHSH and CDR2 LQKENI. The CDR3 has 15 amino acids. V shed 3 bases and J 4 bases; nucleotides not matched to a gene: 3. The CDR3, as DNA: TGTGCCAGCTCACCCTCGACAGGGTATAATTCACCCCTCCACTTT. Amino acid sequence: CASSPSTGYNSPLHF.

This sequence joins TRBV6-6 and TRBJ1-3; 10 bases align to TRBD1. This CDR3 is 15 amino acids long. V dropped 5 bases and J dropped 3; count of bases not matched to a gene: 4. Germline V lookup: CDR1 MNHNY, CDR2 SVGAGI (reference sequence). CDR3 sequence: CASSETGGRGNTIYF. The CDR3 nucleotides are TGTGCCAGCAGTGAGACAGGGGGCCGTGGAAACACCATATATTTT.

This rearrangement joins TRBV30 to TRBJ1-1; D ambiguous. Germline CDR1 reads GTSNPN; CDR2 reads SVGIG (reference sequence). The ends were cut back, 4 bases at V and 6 bases at J, with 9 bases in the middle. The CDR3 has 11 residues. CDR3 region: CAWTESSEAFF. In DNA form, the CDR3 reads TGTGCCTGGACCGAGTCCTCTGAAGCTTTCTTT.

This chain uses TRBV24-1 with TRBJ2-3; D not resolved. The CDR3 contains 12 residues. CDR1 is KGHDR, CDR2 SFDVKD, per germline. V gave up 8 bases and J gave up 0 bases, with 5 bases separating them. The CDR3 loop is CATMSSTDTQYF. CDR3 sequence (DNA): TGTGCCACCATGAGTAGCACAGATACGCAGTATTTT.

This clone was counted once. The V call is TRBV6-2 or TRBV6-3, the J call TRBJ1-2; D is ambiguous. The germline CDR1 and CDR2 sequences are MNHEY and SVGEGT. Trimming took 6 bases from V and 8 from J, leaving 25 bases between them. The CDR3 is 16 amino acids. The CDR3 is CASSPRQSGLLGGYTF. CDR3 DNA sequence: TGTGCCAGCAGCCCCCGACAATCCGGCCTTTTAGGAGGCTACACCTTC.

The chain combines TRBV6-5 with TRBJ2-7, with 8 positions matching TRBD1. The CDR3 has 15 amino acids. With V trimmed by 0 bases and J by 2 bases, 3 bases remained unmatched. Germline V gene data show CDR1 as MNHEY and CDR2 as SVGAGI. The CDR3 region is CASSYSMTGAYEQYF. DNA of the CDR3: TGTGCCAGCAGTTACTCAATGACAGGGGCCTACGAGCAGTACTTC.

Points on this clone: The same CDR3 is also encoded by other DNA sequences in this sample. V gene TRBV19 combines with J gene TRBJ2-2; D is ambiguous. The CDR3 spans 11 residues. The germline V gene encodes CDR1 LNHDA and CDR2 SQIVND (reference sequence). V was cut by 7 bases and J by 5 bases, with 5 bases left in between. CDR3 DNA sequence: TGTGCCAGTACAGTAACCGGGGAGCTGTTTTTT. It encodes CASTVTGELFF.

Here the CDR3 DNA reads TGTGCCAGCAGCTTAGCAGGGGGCGTGGGCACTGAAGCTTTCTTT. Amino acids: CASSLAGGVGTEAFF. This chain uses TRBV27 with TRBJ1-1, with 8 bases matching TRBD1. CDR3 size: 15 residues. Germline trimming cut 6 bases from V and 4 bases from J; bases unmatched to any gene: 10. CDR1 is MNHEY and CDR2 is SMNVEV in the germline V gene (reference sequence).